This is a list of T cell receptor beta chains from one sample in a study of blood T cell repertoires in COVID-19. The repertoire was sequenced with immunoSEQ multiplex PCR; TCRdb's copy has only in-frame clones and lacks some. The repertoire holds approximately 300,000 clones, with more than 90% as singletons. The sequencing input was PBMCs or T cells enriched from blood (not recorded which). The source of these receptors is a woman younger than 45 who had recovered from COVID-19. Both conserved end residues are part of each CDR3. D genes are given only for firm matches. The size entry is marked missing in some rows and otherwise reads once, few, many or a size class.

NA,NA,TRBJ2-7,TRBV5-4,CASSLGSQESYEQYF,TGTGCCAGCAGCTTGGGATCCCAAGAGTCCTACGAGCAGTACTTC
NA,TRBD1,TRBJ2-7,TRBV27,CAIRTGAYEQYF,TGTGCCATCCGGACAGGCGCTTACGAGCAGTACTTC
once,NA,TRBJ1-4,TRBV19,CASSPSGGEKLFF,TGTGCCAGTAGTCCGTCGGGTGGTGAAAAACTGTTTTTT
NA,NA,TRBJ2-3,TRBV18,CASSPWGAQELRYTQYF,TGTGCCAGCTCACCATGGGGCGCTCAGGAGTTGAGATATACGCAGTATTTT
NA,TRBD1,TRBJ1-1,TRBV5-1,CASSSGQPNTEAFF,TGCGCCAGCAGCTCGGGACAGCCGAACACTGAAGCTTTCTTT
NA,TRBD1,TRBJ1-2,TRBV7-9,CASSKGTGYGYTF,TGTGCCAGCAGCAAGGGGACAGGGTACGGCTACACCTTC
NA,NA,TRBJ2-5,TRBV6-2/TRBV6-3,CASSYSAGKETQYF,TGTGCCAGCAGTTACTCCGCGGGAAAAGAGACCCAGTACTTC
NA,TRBD2,TRBJ2-3,TRBV2,CASRKTSGSPDTQYF,TGTGCCAGCAGAAAGACTAGCGGGAGTCCAGATACGCAGTATTTT
NA,NA,TRBJ1-1,TRBV7-9,CASSIGVSEAFF,TGTGCCAGCAGCATCGGGGTTAGTGAAGCTTTCTTT
NA,TRBD1,TRBJ2-7,TRBV27,CASSFGTGVYEQYF,TGTGCCAGCAGTTTCGGGACAGGGGTATACGAGCAGTACTTC
NA,NA,TRBJ1-1,TRBV7-8,CASSPDRLMNTEAFF,TGTGCCAGCAGCCCCGACAGACTCATGAACACTGAAGCTTTCTTT
once,NA,TRBJ2-3,TRBV11-3,CASSLVGLNTQYF,TGTGCCAGCAGCTTAGTGGGCCTGAATACGCAGTATTTT
NA,NA,TRBJ2-7,TRBV7-2,CASSPLGGPFARHYF,TGTGCCAGCAGCCCCCTCGGGGGGCCCTTCGCGAGGCACTACTTC
NA,NA,TRBJ2-1,TRBV7-8,CASSLVANEQFF,TGTGCCAGCAGCTTAGTAGCGAATGAGCAGTTCTTC
NA,TRBD2,TRBJ2-1,TRBV11-2,CASSPLSRLAGGNEQFF,TGTGCCAGCAGCCCCTTAAGTCGTCTAGCGGGGGGGAATGAGCAGTTCTTC
NA,TRBD2,TRBJ2-3,TRBV29-1,CSVEDALAGGHPDTQYF,TGCAGCGTTGAAGATGCGCTAGCGGGGGGGCATCCAGATACGCAGTATTTT
NA,TRBD1,TRBJ1-2,TRBV16,CASSPLKSGQGVQSYGYTF,TGTGCCAGCAGCCCCCTAAAATCGGGACAGGGCGTCCAAAGCTATGGCTACACCTTC
NA,NA,TRBJ2-4,TRBV7-8,CASSLVGGRGAKNIQYF,TGTGCCAGCAGCTTAGTAGGGGGTAGAGGAGCCAAAAACATTCAGTACTTC
NA,NA,TRBJ1-2,TRBV18,CASSIGRGNYGYTF,TGTGCCAGTTCAATTGGACGGGGGAACTATGGCTACACCTTC
NA,TRBD1,TRBJ2-7,TRBV29-1,CSVAQTGSSYEQYF,TGCAGCGTTGCGCAGACAGGGAGCTCCTACGAGCAGTACTTC